Below are 8 T cell receptor beta chains sequenced from a single sample in a study of control samples from healthy donors and cancer patients. Profiling relied on immunoSEQ multiplex PCR, and the TCRdb table lists in-frame clones only, not all of them. This table holds tens of thousands of clones, less than 90% found once. Sample: blood. These receptors originate from a woman aged 45-60 years in good health.

The chain links TRBV3-1 (or the pseudogene TRBV3-2) to TRBJ2-7; 13 nucleotides match TRBD2. Germline assignment: CDR1 LGHDT and CDR2 YNNKEL (reference sequence). This CDR3 contains 18 residues. The V gene end was trimmed by 2 bases and the J gene end by 3 bases; junction bases not matched to a gene: 10. The CDR3 spells CASSQQGLAGAGGYEQYF. For the CDR3, the DNA is TGTGCCAGCAGCCAACAAGGACTAGCGGGAGCGGGGGGCTACGAGCAGTACTTC.

The table lists this clone with a few counts. The chain uses TRBV9 and TRBJ2-1; perhaps TRBD2 as D (7 bases). V dropped 0 bases and J dropped 5 bases, with 18 bases sitting between them. The germline CDR1 and CDR2 sequences are SGDLS and YYNGEE. The CDR3 has 17 residues. The CDR3 sequence: CASSVAVAGRGDNEQFF. DNA for the CDR3: TGTGCCAGCAGCGTAGCTGTAGCGGGCAGGGGCGACAATGAGCAGTTCTTC.

The rearrangement joins TRBV18 to TRBJ2-7, with 9 positions matching TRBD1. Per the germline V gene, CDR1 is KGHSH and CDR2 is LQKENI. The CDR3 is 14 amino acids. Germline trimming cut 3 bases from V and 6 bases from J; bases unmatched to any gene: 6. The DNA of the CDR3 is TGTGCCAGCTCACCGTCCGGGACAGGGCCCGAGCAGTACTTC. Protein sequence: CASSPSGTGPEQYF.

The chain recombines TRBV29-1 with TRBJ1-1; TRBD1 is a possible D gene (6 bases). Germline values: CDR1 SQVTM, CDR2 ANQGSEA. V gave up 6 bases and J gave up 0 bases, with 14 bases separating them. The CDR3 has 14 residues. CDR3 sequence: CSVLTGVMNTEAFF. CDR3 DNA sequence: TGCAGCGTCTTGACAGGAGTCATGAACACTGAAGCTTTCTTT.

The chain is built from TRBV6-5 and TRBJ2-6; D remains unclear. Germline V gene data show CDR1 as MNHEY and CDR2 as SVGAGI. The CDR3 has 15 residues. The germline V and J ends were trimmed by 2 bases and 2 bases, with 7 bases remaining between them. CDR3 in amino acids: CASSYRSPGANVLTF. The CDR3 DNA is TGTGCCAGCAGTTACCGGTCGCCTGGGGCCAACGTCCTGACTTTC.

This clone appeared once. This chain uses TRBV28 with TRBJ1-1; D unclear. From germline, CDR1 is MDHEN and CDR2 SYDVKM. V was cut by 6 bases and J by 5 bases, with 13 bases left in between. CDR3 size: 13 residues. CDR3 loop: CASSLARRTEAFF. The CDR3 nucleotides read TGTGCCAGCAGCTTAGCCAGGCGGACTGAAGCTTTCTTT.

The chain combines TRBV30 with TRBJ2-3; 12 nucleotides match TRBD1. Per germline, CDR1 GTSNPN and CDR2 SVGIG (reference sequence). The junction had 8 bases not matched to a gene; V was cut back by 3 bases and J by 4 bases. The CDR3 totals 16 residues. As DNA, the CDR3 is TGTGCCTGGAGCGACGGGACAGGGGGCGCGGCAGATACGCAGTATTTT. It codes for CAWSDGTGGAADTQYF.

The rearrangement uses TRBV27 and TRBJ1-6, with D hard to call. CDR3 length equals 13 residues. The V gene lost 3 bases and the J gene lost 9 bases, with 9 bases spanning the gap. CDR1 MNHEY and CDR2 SMNVEV come from the germline V gene (reference sequence). The CDR3 reads CASSFGARSPLHF. The CDR3 bases are TGTGCCAGCAGTTTCGGCGCCCGTTCACCCCTCCACTTT.